These 8 T cell receptor beta chains were sequenced from one sample in a study of blood T cell repertoires in COVID-19. Only in-frame clones appear in the TCRdb table, and some are missing; sequencing was by immunoSEQ multiplex PCR. The table lists just over 250,000 clones, approximately 92% of them singletons. The sample comprised peripheral blood. Source of these receptors: a young adult with COVID-19, enrolled during active disease.

V and J are TRBV5-5 and TRBJ2-7; 9 nucleotides match TRBD2. Unmatched junction bases numbered 17, after V lost 4 bases and J lost 9 bases. CDR3 size: 16 residues. Germline lookup yields CDR1 SGHKS and CDR2 YYEKEE (reference sequence). As DNA, the CDR3 is TGTGCCAGCAGCCGGGCCGGGACTAGCTCCAGCCTTGTGCAGTACTTC. This translates into CASSRAGTSSSLVQYF.

The gene calls are TRBV9 and TRBJ2-1; the match to TRBD1 covers 7 bases. Per germline, CDR1 SGDLS and CDR2 YYNGEE. The CDR3 length is 13 residues. V lost 1 base to trimming and J lost 9 bases; unmatched junction nucleotides: 4. This CDR3 reads CASSVLQGTEQFF. The CDR3 DNA reads as TGTGCCAGCAGCGTATTACAGGGGACTGAGCAGTTCTTC.

This clone is a singleton in its sample. The V gene is TRBV2, the J gene TRBJ1-1; D unresolved. The CDR3 has 13 residues. V was trimmed by 11 bases and J by 10 bases, leaving 23 bases between them. The V gene's germline CDR1 is SNHLY and CDR2 FYNNEI. CDR3 sequence reads: CADYYGEMDAAFF. CDR3 nucleotide sequence: TGTGCCGACTACTACGGCGAGATGGATGCAGCTTTCTTT. The full variable domain, rest sourced from reference TRBV2 and TRBJ1-1, is EPEVTQTPSHQVTQMGQEVILRCVPISNHLYFYWYRQILGQKVEFLVSFYNNEISEKSEIFDDQFSVERPDGSNFTLKIRSTKLEDSAMYFCADYYGEMDAAFFGQGTRLTVV.

The CDR3 is CASSIQVSLDYEQYF. The DNA for the CDR3 is TGTGCCAGTAGTATACAGGTGTCCCTTGACTACGAGCAGTACTTC. The chain employs TRBV19 and TRBJ2-7; D not resolved. The ends were cut back, 2 bases at V and 3 bases at J, with 14 bases in the middle. The CDR3 spans 15 residues. Germline V lookup: CDR1 LNHDA, CDR2 SQIVND (reference sequence). The complete variable domain, with remaining parts taken from reference TRBV19 and TRBJ2-7, reads DGGITQSPKYLFRKEGQNVTLSCEQNLNHDAMYWYRQDPGQGLRLIYYSQIVNDFQKGDIAEGYSVSREKKESFPLTVTSAQKNPTAFYLCASSIQVSLDYEQYFGPGTRLTVT.

V and J are TRBV27 and TRBJ2-1; 7 bases agree with TRBD1. Germline V CDR1 and CDR2: MNHEY, SMNVEV (reference sequence). The CDR3 contains 16 residues. V was pared by 5 bases and J by 8 bases, with 15 bases of the junction left unmatched. CDR3 sequence reads: CASSPHRGRQRDEQFF. The CDR3 DNA is TGTGCCAGCAGTCCACACAGGGGAAGGCAACGGGATGAGCAGTTCTTC.

This sequence joins TRBV19 and TRBJ2-7; 10 bases are a match to TRBD1. The germline V gene has CDR1 LNHDA and CDR2 SQIVND (reference sequence). Trimming removed 5 bases from V and 4 bases from J; junction bases left unmatched: 8. The CDR3 contains 15 residues. CDR3 loop: CASSQGTGAHYEQYF. CDR3 in DNA: TGTGCCAGTAGTCAAGGGACAGGGGCACATTACGAGCAGTACTTC. Based on the CDR3 plus reference TRBV19 and TRBJ2-7, the full variable domain is DGGITQSPKYLFRKEGQNVTLSCEQNLNHDAMYWYRQDPGQGLRLIYYSQIVNDFQKGDIAEGYSVSREKKESFPLTVTSAQKNPTAFYLCASSQGTGAHYEQYFGPGTRLTVT.

V is TRBV6-5 and J is TRBJ1-2; 8 bases align to TRBD1. This CDR3 spans 11 amino acids. With V trimmed by 10 bases and J by 7 bases, 5 bases remained unmatched. Looked up from germline, CDR1 is MNHEY and CDR2 is SVGAGI. DNA of the CDR3: TGTGCCATCGGACAGGGAATTGGCTACACCTTC. It is translated as CAIGQGIGYTF.

The rearrangement uses TRBV2 and TRBJ2-7, with TRBD2 matching 10 bases. The CDR3 has 15 amino acids. V lost 1 base to trimming and J lost 5 bases; unmatched junction nucleotides: 5. Germline V lookup: CDR1 SNHLY, CDR2 FYNNEI. This CDR3 is CASSEVGLAAHEQYF. CDR3 nucleotide sequence: TGTGCCAGCAGTGAAGTTGGACTAGCGGCCCACGAGCAGTACTTC.